Shown below are 13 T cell receptor beta chains from a single sample sequenced in a study of cytomegalovirus exposure and HLA in healthy donors. PCR employed 60 Vbeta and 13 Jbeta primers. Assay used: immunoSEQ multiplex PCR; TCRdb lists only in-frame clones, some missing. The repertoire holds approximately 190,000 clones, with about 84% as singletons. The specimen was PBMCs. Receptor source: a woman in her 30s in good health and CMV-seropositive.

This rearrangement joins TRBV4-3 to TRBJ2-7; D is ambiguous. V lost 1 base to trimming and J lost 1 base, with 8 bases between them. CDR1 and CDR2 (germline): LGHNA, YSLEER. The CDR3 has 14 residues. The CDR3 sequence is CASSQVASSYEQYF. In DNA, the CDR3 is TGCGCCAGCAGCCAAGTAGCTAGTTCCTACGAGCAGTACTTC.

The chain links TRBV7-9 to TRBJ1-3; maybe TRBD1 (5 bases). CDR3 length: 13 residues. CDR1 is SEHNR, CDR2 FQNEAQ, per germline (reference sequence). Trimming stripped 9 bases from V and 4 bases from J, with 13 bases between. CDR3 nucleotides: TGTGCCAGTCAGGGTCTAGGAGGAAACACCATATATTTT. Its protein is CASQGLGGNTIYF. The variable domain in full, completed from reference TRBV7-9 and TRBJ1-3, reads DTGVSQNPRHKITKRGQNVTFRCDPISEHNRLYWYRQTLGQGPEFLTYFQNEAQLEKSRLLSDRFSAERPKGSFSTLEIQRTEQGDSAMYLCASQGLGGNTIYFGEGSWLTVV.

The chain couples TRBV27 to TRBJ2-7; maybe TRBD1 (6 bases). V gave up 5 bases and J gave up 1 base, with 9 bases separating them. Per germline, CDR1 MNHEY and CDR2 SMNVEV (reference sequence). CDR3 length: 13 amino acids. The CDR3 here is CASSPGTSYEQYF. The CDR3 DNA follows: TGTGCCAGCAGTCCAGGGACATCCTACGAGCAGTACTTC.

The gene calls are TRBV5-1 and TRBJ2-2, with 7 bases aligning to TRBD1. Germline V lookup: CDR1 SGHRS, CDR2 YFSETQ. Trimming cost V 1 base and J 7 bases; bases outside gene matches: 7. The CDR3 runs 15 residues. CDR3 DNA sequence: TGCGCCAGCAGCTTGACTCGCACAGGGGACGGGGAGCTGTTTTTT. It is translated as CASSLTRTGDGELFF.

The CDR3 sequence is CASSVPSRGGTETQYF. Written as DNA, the CDR3 is TGTGCCAGCAGTGTACCATCTCGGGGGGGCACAGAGACCCAGTACTTC. This chain joins TRBV28 and TRBJ2-5; 8 bases match TRBD2. The CDR3 spans 16 residues. Germline CDR1 and CDR2: MDHEN and SYDVKM. V shed 5 bases, J shed 4 bases, and the junction held 12 bases outside the gene matches. Full variable domain (missing parts from reference TRBV28 and TRBJ2-5): DVKVTQSSRYLVKRTGEKVFLECVQDMDHENMFWYRQDPGLGLRLIYFSYDVKMKEKGDIPEGYSVSREKKERFSLILESASTNQTSMYLCASSVPSRGGTETQYFGPGTRLLVL.

The chain carries TRBV30 and TRBJ2-1; TRBD1 is a possible D gene (5 bases). V was shortened by 2 bases and J by 6 bases, with 11 bases between the two germline ends. The CDR3 sequence is 13 residues long. Per the germline V gene, CDR1 is GTSNPN and CDR2 is SVGIG (reference sequence). The CDR3 region is CAWSRGSTNEQFF. CDR3 DNA: TGTGCCTGGAGTAGGGGATCCACCAATGAGCAGTTCTTC.

This chain joins TRBV21-1 and TRBJ1-5; the table's D gene call, TRBD1, was not cross checked with the DNA. TRBV21-1 is labeled a pseudogene. This CDR3 has 13 amino acids. The CDR3 loop reads CASSPQGYQPQHF. CDR3 sequence (DNA): TGTGCCAGCAGCCCCCAGGGGTATCAGCCCCAGCATTTT.

The chain employs TRBV2 and TRBJ1-5; D is perhaps TRBD1 (5 bases). With 7 bases removed from V and 1 base from J, the gap between germline ends came to 20 bases. The CDR3 runs to 17 residues. Germline V gene sequence: CDR1 SNHLY, CDR2 FYNNEI. The CDR3 nucleotides read TGTGCCAGCAATCGTGGACCGGGGGTATCGAGCAATCAGCCCCAGCATTTT. Its translation is CASNRGPGVSSNQPQHF. The whole variable domain, filled in from reference TRBV2 and TRBJ1-5, reads EPEVTQTPSHQVTQMGQEVILRCVPISNHLYFYWYRQILGQKVEFLVSFYNNEISEKSEIFDDQFSVERPDGSNFTLKIRSTKLEDSAMYFCASNRGPGVSSNQPQHFGDGTRLSIL.

This chain's CDR3 is CAWSYGLISGNTIYF. CDR3 coding DNA: TGTGCCTGGAGCTACGGACTGATCTCTGGAAACACCATATATTTT. The chain links TRBV30 to TRBJ1-3; D is unresolved. With 3 bases removed from V and 0 bases from J, the gap between germline ends came to 12 bases. The germline V gene encodes CDR1 GTSNPN and CDR2 SVGIG (reference sequence). The CDR3 runs to 15 residues. The full variable domain, completed using reference TRBV30 and TRBJ1-3, is SQTIHQWPATLVQPVGSPLSLECTVEGTSNPNLYWYRQAAGRGLQLLFYSVGIGQISSEVPQNLSASRPQDRQFILSSKKLLLSDSGFYLCAWSYGLISGNTIYFGEGSWLTVV.

The J gene is TRBJ2-2, the V gene TRBV5-4; maybe TRBD1 (6 bases). With 3 bases removed from V and 5 bases from J, the gap between germline ends came to 14 bases. The germline gives CDR1 SGHNT, CDR2 YYREEE (reference sequence). The CDR3 extends over 15 amino acids. The CDR3 DNA sequence: TGTGCCAGCAGCTCCGGGACACCTCTTACCGGGGAGCTGTTTTTT. Its translation: CASSSGTPLTGELFF.

This clone was detected only once. The V call is TRBV2, the J call TRBJ1-2; D unresolved. The ends were cut back, 8 bases at V and 0 bases at J, with 13 bases in the middle. This CDR3 is 14 amino acids long. Germline CDR1 SNHLY, CDR2 FYNNEI. CDR3 region: CASLSGEANYGYTF. CDR3 nucleotide sequence: TGTGCCAGCTTGTCCGGGGAAGCTAACTATGGCTACACCTTC.

The chain employs TRBV5-4 and TRBJ2-1; D is perhaps TRBD1 (6 bases). Germline CDR1 is SGHNT and CDR2 is YYREEE (reference sequence). The germline V and J ends were trimmed by 0 bases and 4 bases, with 11 bases remaining between them. The CDR3 is 15 residues long. CDR3 nucleotide sequence: TGTGCCAGCAGCTTGGTTGGGGGCAGGTACAATGAGCAGTTCTTC. It yields the protein CASSLVGGRYNEQFF.

V and J are TRBV21-1 and TRBJ1-6. TRBV21-1 is reported as a pseudogene. The CDR3 contains 18 residues. CDR3 sequence (DNA): TGTGCCAGCGGACAATGGAGGGCGACGATTGCCTATAATTCACCCCTCCACTTT. Its protein product is CASGQWRATIAYNSPLHF.